One T cell receptor (beta chain) is described in this entry. This sample was included in a study of blood T cell repertoires in COVID-19. The wider study: Acute and convalescent COVID-19 samples came from the United States, Italy and Spain. PBMCs, B-cell-depleted T cells, or T cells were the source of the cDNA or gDNA that made up the material.

Authors' analysis steps: Reference gene primers were amplified, and this amplification served to estimate nucleated cell counts. Method: immunoSEQ multiplex PCR; TCRdb's copy keeps in-frame clones and lacks some. That table furnishes V, J and clone size, whereas the DNA furnished D and trimming. The sample shows about 310,000 clones, roughly 87% of them seen only once. The J segment lost 1 base and the V segment lost 3 bases, leaving 6 bases of the junction unmatched. Per germline, CDR1 ENHRY and CDR2 SYGVKD. The CDR3 has 16 residues. The source of this sequence is a man aged 18 to 30 with active or convalescent COVID-19. The sequenced material came from peripheral blood. The rearrangement links TRBV10-3 to TRBJ2-3, with 8 bases fitting TRBD2. The chain's CDR3 is CAISDTSGHRTDTQYF. CDR3 nucleotides: TGTGCCATCAGTGACACTAGCGGCCACCGCACAGATACGCAGTATTTT.